This TCR beta chain emerged from a study of cytomegalovirus exposure and HLA in healthy donors. Regarding the study as a whole: When a later analysis was performed, an Asian-associated ancestry cluster reportedly had fewer N-insertions than the roughly 700-donor mean.

Both 60 Vbeta primers and 13 Jbeta primers went into the PCR. Measured with immunoSEQ multiplex PCR; TCRdb has only the in-frame clones, and not every one. This table holds 90,000 or so clones, about 80% found once. The CDR3 length is 10 residues. The ends were cut back, 6 bases at V and 3 bases at J, with 3 bases in the middle. Germline assignment: CDR1 SNHLY and CDR2 FYNNEI. About this clone itself: The antigen is undetermined.

The TCR sequence derives from a man over 45 in good health and CMV-seropositive. Sequenced: PBMCs. This chain uses TRBV2 with TRBJ2-7; D not certain. The CDR3 DNA follows: TGTGCCAGCAGCCTCTACGAGCAGTACTTC. This translates into CASSLYEQYF.